These 20 T cell receptor beta chains were sequenced from one sample in a study of cytomegalovirus exposure and HLA in healthy donors. The repertoire was sequenced with immunoSEQ multiplex PCR; TCRdb's copy has only in-frame clones and lacks some. In the table there are 200,000 to 300,000 clones, approximately 84% of which are singletons. Sequencing was done on a sample of PBMCs. These receptors all stem from a woman in her twenties or thirties in good health and CMV-seropositive.

This clone was seen a few times. The V gene is TRBV6-5, the J gene TRBJ1-2; D gene uncertain. Germline V gene data show CDR1 as MNHEY and CDR2 as SVGAGI. This CDR3 is 12 amino acids long. V dropped 6 bases and J dropped 8 bases, with 13 bases sitting between them. The CDR3 loop reads CASRRRGLGYTF. For the CDR3, the DNA is TGTGCCAGCAGGAGGAGAGGGTTGGGCTACACCTTC.

Of note for this clone: The sample holds other DNA sequences that translate to the same CDR3. The rearrangement links TRBV30 to TRBJ1-3; D unresolved. V was pared by 1 base and J by 0 bases, with 7 bases between. The CDR3 consists of 14 residues. Germline-derived CDR1 and CDR2 are GTSNPN and SVGIG (reference sequence). For the CDR3, the DNA is TGTGCCTGGAGTGGCAGGCGCTCTGGAAACACCATATATTTT. This codes for CAWSGRRSGNTIYF.

CDR3 residues: CASLGSPGETQYF. The CDR3 DNA follows: TGTGCCAGCTTGGGCAGTCCGGGGGAGACCCAGTACTTC. The chain carries TRBV27 and TRBJ2-5; D perhaps matches TRBD2 (5 bases). With 8 bases removed from V and 5 bases from J, the gap between germline ends came to 15 bases. Germline V gene sequence: CDR1 MNHEY, CDR2 SMNVEV (reference sequence). The CDR3 contains 13 residues.

V usage is TRBV6-6 and J usage is TRBJ2-7, with 9 nucleotides matching TRBD1. V dropped 5 bases and J dropped 2; count of bases not matched to a gene: 7. From germline, CDR1 is MNHNY and CDR2 SVGAGI (reference sequence). This CDR3 spans 15 amino acids. The CDR3 sequence is CASSLQDRGPYEQYF. CDR3 DNA: TGTGCCAGCAGTCTCCAGGACAGGGGACCCTACGAGCAGTACTTC.

This chain uses TRBV13 with TRBJ2-1; 12 bases fit TRBD2. The CDR3 is 17 amino acids. J gave up 1 base and V 4 bases, and 5 bases lay outside the gene matches. Germline V gives CDR1 PRHDT, CDR2 FYEKMQ (reference sequence). CDR3 amino acids: CASSSILAGGSYNEQFF. CDR3 nucleotides: TGTGCCAGCAGCTCAATACTAGCGGGAGGTTCCTACAATGAGCAGTTCTTC.

This chain joins TRBV6-6 and TRBJ2-7; D perhaps matches TRBD1 (5 bases). V was cut by 0 bases and J by 0 bases, with 12 bases left in between. The CDR3 runs 16 residues. Germline CDR1 reads MNHNY; CDR2 reads SVGAGI (reference sequence). CDR3 DNA sequence: TGTGCCAGCAGTTACTCGAGGACAACCAGCTCCTACGAGCAGTACTTC. This gives the protein CASSYSRTTSSYEQYF.

The chain is built from TRBV6-1 and TRBJ1-5, with D maybe TRBD1 (6 bases). The CDR3 runs to 17 residues. Germline lookup yields CDR1 MNHNS and CDR2 SASEGT. V gave up 0 bases and J gave up 4 bases, with 16 bases separating them. CDR3 amino acids: CASSEAYNRVGNQPQHF. CDR3 DNA sequence: TGTGCCAGCAGTGAAGCCTATAACAGGGTTGGTAATCAGCCCCAGCATTTT.

The rearrangement links TRBV29-1 to TRBJ2-7, with 7 bases identical to TRBD1. The germline V gene encodes CDR1 SQVTM and CDR2 ANQGSEA. The CDR3 spans 10 residues. V shed 5 bases and J 13 bases; nucleotides not matched to a gene: 8. The CDR3 nucleotides are TGCAGCGTTCCGAACAGGGGTCGTTACTTC. It translates to CSVPNRGRYF.

V gene TRBV29-1 combines with J gene TRBJ1-4; 7 positions match TRBD1. The CDR3 is 13 residues long. Trimming removed 6 bases from V and 8 bases from J; junction bases left unmatched: 9. Germline CDR1 SQVTM, CDR2 ANQGSEA. CDR3: CSVGQLSYEKLFF. DNA of the CDR3: TGCAGCGTGGGACAGTTGAGTTACGAAAAACTGTTTTTT. Full variable domain (rest looked up from reference TRBV29-1 and TRBJ1-4): SAVISQKPSRDICQRGTSLTIQCQVDSQVTMMFWYRQQPGQSLTLIATANQGSEATYESGFVIDKFPISRPNLTFSTLTVSNMSPEDSSIYLCSVGQLSYEKLFFGSGTQLSVL.

This chain uses TRBV6-4 with TRBJ2-1; 8 bases line up with TRBD2. Germline V lookup: CDR1 MRHNA, CDR2 SNTAGT. Losses at the gene ends were 7 bases for V and 8 bases for J; bases not matched to a gene: 10. CDR3 length: 14 residues. The CDR3 nucleotides are TGTGCCAGCACGCCGGGACTAGATTCTGATGAGCAGTTCTTC. This codes for CASTPGLDSDEQFF.

This clone appeared a few times. This chain uses TRBV2 with TRBJ2-7, with D possibly matching TRBD1 (5 bases). Per the germline V gene, CDR1 is SNHLY and CDR2 is FYNNEI. The length of the CDR3 is 12 residues. The V and J ends lost 7 bases and 3 bases respectively, with 10 bases between them. CDR3 bases: TGTGCCAGCACCGGACACATCTACGAGCAGTACTTC. This codes for CASTGHIYEQYF. The complete variable domain, with remaining parts taken from reference TRBV2 and TRBJ2-7, reads EPEVTQTPSHQVTQMGQEVILRCVPISNHLYFYWYRQILGQKVEFLVSFYNNEISEKSEIFDDQFSVERPDGSNFTLKIRSTKLEDSAMYFCASTGHIYEQYFGPGTRLTVT.

The chain is built from TRBV29-1 and TRBJ2-7; 12 nucleotides line up with TRBD2. The germline gives CDR1 SQVTM, CDR2 ANQGSEA. The trim removed 3 bases at V and 3 bases at J, leaving 9 bases unmatched. The CDR3 runs to 16 residues. The CDR3 DNA sequence: TGCAGCGTTGACGGACTAGCGGGATTACCTAGCTACGAGCAGTACTTC. Protein product: CSVDGLAGLPSYEQYF.

V usage is TRBV19 and J usage is TRBJ2-2; no clear D gene. The CDR3 is made up of 14 amino acids. Germline V gives CDR1 LNHDA, CDR2 SQIVND (reference sequence). Trimming shortened V by 4 bases and J by 4 bases, and 10 bases separated the two germline ends. The DNA for the CDR3 is TGTGCCAGTAGTACCCGGGTCGTCACCGGGGAGCTGTTTTTT. Amino acids: CASSTRVVTGELFF.

This clone was detected a few times. V and J are TRBV5-1 and TRBJ1-4; D perhaps matches TRBD1 (5 bases). Germline CDR1 is SGHRS and CDR2 is YFSETQ. CDR3 size: 15 residues. V shed 5 bases and J shed 3 bases, with 14 bases lying between them. The CDR3 nucleotides read TGCGCCAGCAGGGACAACAAGGCAGCTAATGAAAAACTGTTTTTT. Amino acids: CASRDNKAANEKLFF.

The chain has TRBV2 and TRBJ2-7; possibly TRBD2 for D (6 bases). The CDR3 extends over 16 amino acids. CDR1 and CDR2 from the germline V gene are SNHLY and FYNNEI. V was trimmed by 6 bases and J by 0 bases, leaving 18 bases between them. CDR3 protein: CASRETPGLNSYEQYF. The CDR3 nucleotides are TGTGCCAGCAGGGAGACACCGGGACTTAACTCCTACGAGCAGTACTTC.

This clone was recorded a few times. The CDR3 here is CASRPGLGQSGGGYTF. The CDR3 DNA sequence: TGTGCCAGCAGGCCGGGCTTAGGACAGTCTGGGGGCGGCTACACCTTC. This sequence joins TRBV2 and TRBJ1-2, with D perhaps matching TRBD1 (6 bases). This CDR3 region has 16 residues. In germline, CDR1 is SNHLY, CDR2 FYNNEI. The V gene lost 6 bases and the J gene lost 8 bases, with 25 bases spanning the gap.

The V call is TRBV19, the J call TRBJ1-3; TRBD1 might be the D (6 bases). The germline V gene has CDR1 LNHDA and CDR2 SQIVND (reference sequence). Deletions cut 4 bases from V and 2 bases from J, with 6 bases between. The CDR3 totals 13 residues. CDR3 region: CASSRQAGNTIYF. The CDR3 nucleotides are TGTGCCAGTAGTAGACAGGCTGGAAACACCATATATTTT.

This chain connects TRBV11-3 to TRBJ2-5; 9 bases agree with TRBD2. Germline V gives CDR1 SGHNT, CDR2 YENEEA. The CDR3 contains 15 residues. The junction had 8 bases not matched to a gene; V was cut back by 5 bases and J by 4 bases. CDR3 residues: CASSRSGRRGETQYF. The CDR3 DNA sequence: TGTGCCAGCAGCCGGAGCGGGAGGAGGGGAGAGACCCAGTACTTC.

The chain links TRBV4-1 to TRBJ1-3; D is undetermined. Between the trimmed V and J ends, which lost 4 bases and 0 bases, there was a span of 7 bases. Germline V gene lookup returns CDR1 MGHRA and CDR2 YSYEKL. CDR3 size: 14 residues. The CDR3 is CASSLSFSGNTIYF. CDR3 bases: TGCGCCAGCAGCCTCTCGTTCTCTGGAAACACCATATATTTT.

The V call is TRBV7-2, the J call TRBJ1-2; 9 bases map to TRBD1. After removal of 5 bases from V and 6 bases from J, the junction contained 10 bases not matched to a gene. CDR3 length equals 15 residues. CDR1 is SGHTA, CDR2 FQGNSA, per germline. DNA of the CDR3: TGTGCCAGCAGCCCACAGGGGGCCGGAGGGGATGGCTACACCTTC. It is translated as CASSPQGAGGDGYTF. The full variable domain, rest sourced from reference TRBV7-2 and TRBJ1-2, is GAGVSQSPSNKVTEKGKDVELRCDPISGHTALYWYRQSLGQGLEFLIYFQGNSAPDKSGLPSDRFSAERTGGSVSTLTIQRTQQEDSAVYLCASSPQGAGGDGYTFGSGTRLTVV.